This note documents a single TCR beta chain sequence. The sample belongs to a study of blood T cell repertoires in COVID-19. Generated by immunoSEQ multiplex PCR, the TCRdb table keeps only in-frame clones and is missing some. Of about 60,000 clones detected, 65% to 85% appear once; the ten largest clones hold 4.5% to 7%. V lost 5 bases and J 6 bases, leaving 10 bases between the germline ends. CDR3 length equals 12 residues. Looked up from germline, CDR1 is PRHDT and CDR2 is FYEKMQ (reference sequence). The chain couples TRBV13 to TRBJ1-2, with a weak D call TRBD1 (6 bases). The sequence was obtained from a woman in her 70s with acute or convalescent COVID-19. Sequenced material: peripheral blood. The CDR3 DNA sequence: TGTGCCAGCAGCGTGCAGGGGCATGGCTACACCTTC. It is translated as CASSVQGHGYTF. The whole variable domain, filled in from reference TRBV13 and TRBJ1-2, reads AAGVIQSPRHLIKEKRETATLKCYPIPRHDTVYWYQQGPGQDPQFLISFYEKMQSDKGSIPDRFSAQQFSDYHSELNMSSLELGDSALYFCASSVQGHGYTFGSGTRLTVV.